These 25 T cell receptor beta chains were all obtained from the same sample, sequenced in a study of TIL therapy for anti-PD-1-resistant metastatic lung cancer. The immunoSEQ assay was v3. Method: immunoSEQ multiplex PCR; TCRdb's copy keeps in-frame clones and lacks some. The sample has tens of thousands of clones, about two thirds seen once. Documented time point: pre-treatment sample, taken before nivolumab and TIL therapy. Pleural nodules or supraclavicular lymph nodes made up most of the excised metastases sampled. The sample here was tumor tissue, taken at baseline. The origin of the receptors is a person between 25 and 79 years old with non-small cell lung cancer.

The table lists this clone with a count of one. The V gene is TRBV5-1, the J gene TRBJ2-7; the D is unclear. The CDR3 runs 14 residues. V lost 2 bases and J lost 5, with 14 bases in between. Looked up from germline, CDR1 is SGHRS and CDR2 is YFSETQ. CDR3 DNA: TGCGCCAGCAGCTTTGGACCCCAAGTGCACGAGCAGTACTTC. Amino acid sequence: CASSFGPQVHEQYF. The full variable domain, with the rest looked up from reference TRBV5-1 and TRBJ2-7, is KAGVTQTPRYLIKTRGQQVTLSCSPISGHRSVSWYQQTPGQGLQFLFEYFSETQRNKGNFPGRFSGRQFSNSRSEMNVSTLELGDSALYLCASSFGPQVHEQYFGPGTRLTVT.

Only a few counts were recorded for this clone. V is TRBV5-1 and J is TRBJ1-2; D might be TRBD1 (6 bases). Germline CDR1 reads SGHRS; CDR2 reads YFSETQ. The ends were cut back, 4 bases at V and 4 bases at J, with 8 bases in the middle. This CDR3 is 12 amino acids long. The CDR3 coding sequence is TGCGCCAGCAGCCTGGACAGCTATGGCTACACCTTC. Translation: CASSLDSYGYTF.

V is TRBV5-1 and J is TRBJ2-3; D might be TRBD1 (5 bases). This CDR3 spans 15 amino acids. CDR1 and CDR2 (germline): SGHRS, YFSETQ. With 1 base removed from V and 4 bases from J, the gap between germline ends came to 13 bases. This chain's CDR3 is CASSLSRQGADTQYF. CDR3 DNA: TGCGCCAGCAGCTTGTCTCGCCAGGGCGCAGATACGCAGTATTTT.

The CDR3 loop reads CAWRRLGLSETQYF. In nucleotides, the CDR3 is TGTGCCTGGAGAAGACTAGGCCTCTCGGAGACCCAGTACTTC. The chain links TRBV30 to TRBJ2-5; a weak D match, TRBD2 (6 bases). CDR1 is GTSNPN, CDR2 SVGIG, per germline (reference sequence). The CDR3 runs to 14 residues. Deletions cut 3 bases from V and 5 bases from J, with 16 bases between.

The rearrangement uses TRBV7-8 and TRBJ2-1; 14 bases agree with TRBD2. V shed 5 bases and J 0 bases; nucleotides not matched to a gene: 9. The length of the CDR3 is 19 residues. Germline-derived CDR1 and CDR2 are SGHVS and FQNEAQ. The CDR3 DNA reads TGTGCCAGCAGCGCCAGGGTCGGGACTAGCGGGAGCTCCTACAATGAGCAGTTCTTC. It specifies CASSARVGTSGSSYNEQFF.

The chain employs TRBV14 and TRBJ2-7, with a tentative D call TRBD1 (5 bases). The CDR3 covers 13 residues. The ends were cut back, 5 bases at V and 6 bases at J, with 14 bases in the middle. CDR1 is SGHDN, CDR2 FVKESK, per germline. In nucleotides, the CDR3 is TGTGCCAGCAGCGGGGCAGCAGGGCTCGAGCAGTACTTC. Its translation: CASSGAAGLEQYF.

The chain recombines TRBV11-2 with TRBJ1-2, with no clear D. The ends were cut back, 5 bases at V and 4 bases at J, with 11 bases in the middle. Per the germline V gene, CDR1 is SGHAT and CDR2 is FQNNGV. This CDR3 is 13 amino acids long. The chain's CDR3 is CASSQTGFYGYTF. In DNA, the CDR3 is TGTGCCAGCAGCCAGACCGGTTTCTATGGCTACACCTTC.

This clone came up a few times. The V call is TRBV6-5, the J call TRBJ1-5; D not certain. From germline, CDR1 is MNHEY and CDR2 SVGAGI. Trimming stripped 2 bases from V and 7 bases from J, with 9 bases between. This CDR3 region has 13 residues. The CDR3 loop is CASSYREGQPQHF. CDR3 DNA sequence: TGTGCCAGCAGTTACAGGGAAGGACAGCCCCAGCATTTT.

This chain links TRBV14 with TRBJ2-3; the D is unclear. Germline V lookup: CDR1 SGHDN, CDR2 FVKESK. The CDR3 extends over 13 amino acids. Between the trimmed V and J ends, which lost 3 bases and 5 bases, there was a span of 9 bases. This CDR3 reads CASSHELRDTQYF. In DNA, the CDR3 is TGTGCCAGCAGCCATGAGTTGAGAGATACGCAGTATTTT.

This chain links TRBV6-6 with TRBJ1-1, with 11 nucleotides matching TRBD1. With V trimmed by 8 bases and J by 7 bases, 9 bases remained unmatched. Germline CDR1 and CDR2: MNHNY and SVGAGI (reference sequence). The CDR3 loop spans 14 amino acids. CDR3 DNA: TGTGCCAGCCGCAGAGGACAGGGGGCCTTTGAAGCTTTCTTT. As protein: CASRRGQGAFEAFF.

This chain connects TRBV2 to TRBJ2-4, with no clear D. CDR1 is SNHLY, CDR2 FYNNEI, per germline. The V end lost 8 bases, the J end lost 0 bases, and 14 bases lay between the germline ends. This CDR3 has 15 residues. CDR3 amino acids: CASQSRVRAKNIQYF. Written as DNA, the CDR3 is TGTGCCAGCCAAAGTAGGGTCAGAGCCAAAAACATTCAGTACTTC.

CDR3 in DNA: TGTGCCAGCAGCCACCCTTCCTACAATGAGCAGTTCTTC. It yields the protein CASSHPSYNEQFF. The chain couples TRBV7-2 to TRBJ2-1, with D unclear. V was cut by 5 bases and J by 1 base, with 6 bases left in between. Germline CDR1 reads SGHTA; CDR2 reads FQGNSA. This CDR3 comprises 13 residues.

The chain is built from TRBV5-4 and TRBJ2-4; TRBD2 matches 14 bases. After removal of 4 bases from V and 0 bases from J, the junction contained 9 bases not matched to a gene. Germline CDR1 is SGHNT and CDR2 is YYREEE (reference sequence). The CDR3 runs to 19 residues. The CDR3 nucleotides read TGTGCCAGCAGCCTGCCAAGGACTAGCGGGGGGCTAGCCAAAAACATTCAGTACTTC. Protein sequence: CASSLPRTSGGLAKNIQYF.

The gene calls are TRBV11-2 and TRBJ2-5; D is perhaps TRBD1 (5 bases). V was pared by 0 bases and J by 7 bases, with 18 bases between. The CDR3 extends over 16 amino acids. CDR1 SGHAT and CDR2 FQNNGV come from the germline V gene. The CDR3 is CASSLEGQSNIGTQYF. CDR3 in DNA: TGTGCCAGCAGCTTAGAGGGGCAGTCAAATATCGGGACCCAGTACTTC.

This chain joins TRBV15 and TRBJ1-2, with D possibly TRBD1 on 6 matching bases. V was pared by 5 bases and J by 5 bases, with 12 bases between. The CDR3 sequence is 13 residues long. CDR1 and CDR2 (germline): LNHNV, YYDKDF (reference sequence). The CDR3 nucleotides read TGTGCCACCAGCGTAGGGGGAGGATATGGCTACACCTTC. Translation: CATSVGGGYGYTF.

This clone was detected a few times. Other nucleotide sequences from this sample produce the same CDR3. The chain is built from TRBV30 and TRBJ1-3; 7 nucleotides align to TRBD1. Per germline, CDR1 GTSNPN and CDR2 SVGIG (reference sequence). With V trimmed by 2 bases and J by 0 bases, 4 bases remained unmatched. This CDR3 has 15 amino acids. In nucleotides, the CDR3 is TGTGCCTGGAGTAGGGACAGCGGCTCTGGAAACACCATATATTTT. Amino acids: CAWSRDSGSGNTIYF.

This clone was picked up one time. This chain joins TRBV7-9 and TRBJ2-2; D is undetermined. CDR1 is SEHNR and CDR2 is FQNEAQ in the germline V gene (reference sequence). Deletions cut 5 bases from V and 6 bases from J, with 13 bases between. This CDR3 is 14 amino acids long. In DNA, the CDR3 is TGTGCCAGCAGCCTTCTCTTCCTCCCCGGGGAGCTGTTTTTT. This codes for CASSLLFLPGELFF. Full variable domain (outside the CDR3, taken from reference TRBV7-9 and TRBJ2-2): DTGVSQNPRHKITKRGQNVTFRCDPISEHNRLYWYRQTLGQGPEFLTYFQNEAQLEKSRLLSDRFSAERPKGSFSTLEIQRTEQGDSAMYLCASSLLFLPGELFFGEGSRLTVL.

The chain couples TRBV7-9 to TRBJ2-2; 7 positions match TRBD2. Germline CDR1 and CDR2: SEHNR and FQNEAQ (reference sequence). The trim removed 5 bases at V and 2 bases at J, leaving 5 bases unmatched. The CDR3 has 15 amino acids. Written as DNA, the CDR3 is TGTGCCAGCAGCATCAGCGGGGCAAACACCGGGGAGCTGTTTTTT. Translating it yields CASSISGANTGELFF.

The CDR3 bases are TGTGCCAGCATCGGGAGCTCCTACGAGCAGTACTTC. The encoded protein is CASIGSSYEQYF. The J gene is TRBJ2-7, the V gene TRBV2; tentatively, D is TRBD2 (6 bases). CDR1 is SNHLY, CDR2 FYNNEI, per germline. The germline V and J ends were trimmed by 7 bases and 0 bases, with 7 bases remaining between them. This CDR3 spans 12 amino acids.

The rearrangement joins TRBV18 to TRBJ1-2; D remains unclear. Germline V gene lookup returns CDR1 KGHSH and CDR2 LQKENI. The CDR3 runs to 14 residues. Trimming removed 6 bases at V and 4 bases at J, with 15 bases between. CDR3 in amino acids: CASSQREYGYGYTF. The CDR3 nucleotides read TGTGCCAGCTCCCAACGGGAGTATGGCTATGGCTACACCTTC.

This clone was detected once. The chain links TRBV19 to TRBJ2-2; no firm D call. The CDR3 length is 15 residues. The ends were cut back, 6 bases at V and 0 bases at J, with 11 bases in the middle. Per germline, CDR1 LNHDA and CDR2 SQIVND (reference sequence). DNA for the CDR3: TGTGCCAGTAGCCTGACATCCACGAACACCGGGGAGCTGTTTTTT. Its protein product is CASSLTSTNTGELFF.

The V and J genes are TRBV7-2 and TRBJ2-5, with TRBD1 identical over 12 bases. The trim removed 6 bases at V and 9 bases at J, leaving 2 bases unmatched. The CDR3 extends over 12 amino acids. Germline-derived CDR1 and CDR2 are SGHTA and FQGNSA. The CDR3 nucleotides are TGTGCCAGCAGAGGGACAGGGGGCCCCCAGTACTTC. This sequence encodes CASRGTGGPQYF.

The chain is built from TRBV6-1 and TRBJ2-7; D possibly corresponds to TRBD1 (6 bases). The CDR3 consists of 14 residues. Trimming cost V 6 bases and J 0 bases, with 12 bases left between them. Germline CDR1 and CDR2: MNHNS and SASEGT. CDR3: CASRRDISSYEQYF. Here the CDR3 DNA reads TGTGCCAGCAGACGGGACATCAGCTCCTACGAGCAGTACTTC.

The chain recombines TRBV5-1 with TRBJ2-7; the match to TRBD1 covers 8 bases. The V gene's germline CDR1 is SGHRS and CDR2 YFSETQ. V gave up 4 bases and J gave up 4 bases; unmatched junction bases: 7. This CDR3 is 14 amino acids long. CDR3 nucleotides: TGCGCCAGCAGCCGAGGACAGGGTTATTACGAGCAGTACTTC. Amino acid sequence: CASSRGQGYYEQYF. The whole variable domain, remainder taken from reference TRBV5-1 and TRBJ2-7, is KAGVTQTPRYLIKTRGQQVTLSCSPISGHRSVSWYQQTPGQGLQFLFEYFSETQRNKGNFPGRFSGRQFSNSRSEMNVSTLELGDSALYLCASSRGQGYYEQYFGPGTRLTVT.

The chain carries TRBV28 and TRBJ2-7; TRBD1 matches 9 bases. Trimming at V came to 7 bases and at J to 2 bases, leaving 15 bases not matched to a gene. The CDR3 runs to 17 residues. Germline assignment: CDR1 MDHEN and CDR2 SYDVKM. Here the CDR3 reads CASKAPPPGQGTYEQYF. The CDR3 DNA sequence: TGTGCCAGCAAGGCCCCACCCCCGGGACAGGGAACCTACGAGCAGTACTTC.